Shown below are 20 T cell receptor beta chains from a single sample sequenced in a study of cytomegalovirus exposure and HLA in healthy donors. Data came from immunoSEQ multiplex PCR; TCRdb stores just in-frame clones and leaves some out. Of about 98,000 clones in the sample, less than 90% are singletons; the top ten hold under 6.5%. Sequencing was carried out using PBMCs. The receptors derive from a man younger than 30 in good health and CMV-seropositive.

This chain joins TRBV19 and TRBJ2-2; 7 nucleotides match TRBD1. This CDR3 spans 15 amino acids. Germline lookup yields CDR1 LNHDA and CDR2 SQIVND (reference sequence). The junction had 7 bases not matched to a gene; V was cut back by 5 bases and J by 4 bases. CDR3: CASSGLTGLTGELFF. The CDR3 DNA reads TGTGCCAGTAGTGGGTTGACAGGGCTCACCGGGGAGCTGTTTTTT.

This chain uses TRBV19 with TRBJ2-5; a weak D match, TRBD1 (5 bases). The CDR3 totals 13 residues. Trimming shortened V by 5 bases and J by 2 bases, and 9 bases separated the two germline ends. CDR1 and CDR2 (germline): LNHDA, SQIVND (reference sequence). The DNA for the CDR3 is TGTGCCAGTAGTGACACAGGACAAGAGACCCAGTACTTC. This codes for CASSDTGQETQYF. Full variable domain (rest looked up from reference TRBV19 and TRBJ2-5): DGGITQSPKYLFRKEGQNVTLSCEQNLNHDAMYWYRQDPGQGLRLIYYSQIVNDFQKGDIAEGYSVSREKKESFPLTVTSAQKNPTAFYLCASSDTGQETQYFGPGTRLLVL.

The chain has TRBV7-2 and TRBJ2-4; 10 bases align to TRBD1. With V trimmed by 5 bases and J by 2 bases, 6 bases remained unmatched. Germline assignment: CDR1 SGHTA and CDR2 FQGNSA. This CDR3 is 16 amino acids long. The CDR3 spells CASSRGQGGTKNIQYF. The CDR3 nucleotides are TGTGCCAGCAGCCGAGGACAGGGGGGTACCAAAAACATTCAGTACTTC.

This chain connects TRBV4-1 to TRBJ1-4; D is unresolved. V lost 1 base, J lost 0 bases, and 12 bases lay in between. Germline loops: CDR1 MGHRA, CDR2 YSYEKL. The CDR3 is 17 amino acids. This CDR3 is CASSQAVAEATNEKLFF. The CDR3 coding sequence is TGCGCCAGCAGCCAAGCCGTCGCCGAGGCAACTAATGAAAAACTGTTTTTT.

This clone was counted once. The chain uses TRBV30 and TRBJ2-3, with 9 bases fitting TRBD1. Germline V gene sequence: CDR1 GTSNPN, CDR2 SVGIG (reference sequence). V was pared by 1 base and J by 2 bases, with 4 bases of the junction left unmatched. This CDR3 is 15 amino acids long. The CDR3 reads CAWSEGTGNTDTQYF. CDR3 in DNA: TGTGCCTGGAGTGAGGGGACAGGGAACACAGATACGCAGTATTTT.

The chain links TRBV11-2 to TRBJ2-1, with 15 bases identical to TRBD2. CDR1 SGHAT and CDR2 FQNNGV come from the germline V gene. The V and J ends lost 4 bases and 8 bases, in that order; junction bases with no gene match: 9. The CDR3 contains 17 residues. In nucleotides, the CDR3 is TGTGCCAGCAGCTCCAGGACTAGCGGGGGGGCCGCGTATGAGCAGTTCTTC. Translation: CASSSRTSGGAAYEQFF.

The chain is built from TRBV7-3 and TRBJ2-3, with D hard to call. Between the trimmed V and J ends, which lost 1 base and 2 bases, there was a span of 7 bases. This CDR3 is 14 amino acids long. CDR1 SGHTA and CDR2 FQGTGA come from the germline V gene. The CDR3 protein is CASSLIGPTDTQYF. DNA for the CDR3: TGTGCCAGCAGCTTAATTGGCCCCACAGATACGCAGTATTTT.

The chain employs TRBV5-6 and TRBJ1-1, with 12 bases aligning to TRBD1. With 4 bases clipped from V and 3 bases from J, the junction kept 7 bases outside the gene matches. The germline CDR1 and CDR2 sequences are SGHDT and YYEEEE. The CDR3 spans 16 residues. CDR3 protein: CASSDPGQGADTEAFF. The CDR3 DNA reads as TGTGCCAGCAGCGACCCGGGACAGGGGGCGGACACTGAAGCTTTCTTT.

This clone was observed a single time. The chain joins TRBV5-4 to TRBJ1-4, with 8 nucleotides matching TRBD1. The CDR3 has 16 residues. The germline CDR1 and CDR2 sequences are SGHNT and YYREEE (reference sequence). V shed 3 bases, J shed 3 bases, and the junction held 7 bases outside the gene matches. The CDR3 DNA sequence: TGTGCCAGCAGCTCGGACAGGGCAGGAGCTAATGAAAAACTGTTTTTT. This encodes CASSSDRAGANEKLFF.

V and J are TRBV5-1 and TRBJ2-1; D is unresolved. The CDR3 runs to 15 residues. Germline V lookup: CDR1 SGHRS, CDR2 YFSETQ. The germline V and J ends were trimmed by 0 bases and 7 bases, with 14 bases remaining between them. The CDR3, as DNA: TGCGCCAGCAGCTTGGAGGCAGGTAGAGCAAATGAGCAGTTCTTC. This translates into CASSLEAGRANEQFF.

This sequence joins TRBV28 and TRBJ2-7; TRBD2 agrees at 10 bases. CDR1 is MDHEN, CDR2 SYDVKM, per germline. J was trimmed by 2 bases and V by 6 bases; bases with no gene match: 4. CDR3 length: 14 amino acids. CDR3 bases: TGTGCCAGCAGAACTAGCGGGATCACCTACGAGCAGTACTTC. Its protein product is CASRTSGITYEQYF.

V and J are TRBV9 and TRBJ1-1; D not certain. The germline V and J ends were trimmed by 0 bases and 1 base, with 7 bases remaining between them. Germline loops: CDR1 SGDLS, CDR2 YYNGEE. This CDR3 spans 14 amino acids. The CDR3 nucleotides are TGTGCCAGCAGCGTAGTCTCGGGGAACACTGAAGCTTTCTTT. Encoded protein: CASSVVSGNTEAFF.

The table lists this clone with a few counts. This chain connects TRBV19 to TRBJ1-1; the D gene is possibly TRBD1 (5 bases). The CDR3 is 13 amino acids. Trimming cost V 3 bases and J 5 bases, with 10 bases left between them. Per the germline V gene, CDR1 is LNHDA and CDR2 is SQIVND (reference sequence). This CDR3 reads CASSIGGATEAFF. In DNA form, the CDR3 reads TGTGCCAGTAGTATTGGTGGGGCGACTGAAGCTTTCTTT. Full variable domain (missing parts from reference TRBV19 and TRBJ1-1): DGGITQSPKYLFRKEGQNVTLSCEQNLNHDAMYWYRQDPGQGLRLIYYSQIVNDFQKGDIAEGYSVSREKKESFPLTVTSAQKNPTAFYLCASSIGGATEAFFGQGTRLTVV.

The genes are TRBV27 and TRBJ1-2, with 8 bases that match TRBD1. This CDR3 comprises 15 residues. Per the germline V gene, CDR1 is MNHEY and CDR2 is SMNVEV (reference sequence). The V segment lost 4 bases and the J segment 3 bases; nucleotides outside the gene matches: 7. The CDR3 DNA reads as TGTGCCAGCAGTTCCCTGGACAGGGAGGACTATGGCTACACCTTC. This gives the protein CASSSLDREDYGYTF.

The chain employs TRBV7-9 and TRBJ2-2; maybe TRBD1 (6 bases). The V end lost 2 bases, the J end lost 0 bases, and 7 bases lay between the germline ends. The germline CDR1 and CDR2 sequences are SEHNR and FQNEAQ (reference sequence). CDR3 length: 15 amino acids. CDR3 sequence (DNA): TGTGCCAGCAGCTTAAGGACAGCGAACACCGGGGAGCTGTTTTTT. It is translated as CASSLRTANTGELFF.

DNA for the CDR3: TGTGCCAGCAGCTTATTAGCGGGAGGCTCTCATATGCAGACCCAGTACTTC. Protein sequence: CASSLLAGGSHMQTQYF. This sequence joins TRBV7-2 and TRBJ2-5; 10 positions match TRBD2. This CDR3 has 17 residues. Unmatched junction bases numbered 12, after V lost 2 bases and J lost 6 bases. The germline V gene encodes CDR1 SGHTA and CDR2 FQGNSA.

J is TRBJ2-7 and V is TRBV6-1; 10 bases map to TRBD1. The CDR3 consists of 13 residues. With 7 bases clipped from V and 5 bases from J, the junction kept 5 bases outside the gene matches. Per the germline V gene, CDR1 is MNHNS and CDR2 is SASEGT. CDR3 bases: TGTGCCAGCACCCGACAGGGGGCAAACGAGCAGTACTTC. It specifies CASTRQGANEQYF.

The rearrangement joins TRBV19 to TRBJ2-1; 12 bases fit TRBD2. Trimming removed 4 bases from V and 1 base from J; junction bases left unmatched: 8. CDR3 length: 18 amino acids. Germline V lookup: CDR1 LNHDA, CDR2 SQIVND (reference sequence). CDR3 loop: CASSTGTSGSGSYNEQFF. DNA of the CDR3: TGTGCCAGTAGTACAGGGACTAGCGGGTCGGGTTCCTACAATGAGCAGTTCTTC. Combining the CDR3 with reference TRBV19 and TRBJ2-1 gives the whole variable domain DGGITQSPKYLFRKEGQNVTLSCEQNLNHDAMYWYRQDPGQGLRLIYYSQIVNDFQKGDIAEGYSVSREKKESFPLTVTSAQKNPTAFYLCASSTGTSGSGSYNEQFFGPGTRLTVL.

V and J are TRBV6-5 and TRBJ2-4; 9 bases line up with TRBD1. The CDR3 is 14 residues long. Trimming took 4 bases from V and 4 from J; bases not matched to a gene: 2. From germline, CDR1 is MNHEY and CDR2 SVGAGI. The CDR3 protein is CASSFGQGKNIQYF. In DNA, the CDR3 is TGTGCCAGCAGTTTCGGACAGGGGAAAAACATTCAGTACTTC.

This clone was recorded a few times. The rearrangement joins TRBV21-1 to TRBJ1-3; TRBD1 is taken as the D call from the table, unchecked against the DNA. TRBV21-1 is an annotated pseudogene. The CDR3 loop spans 18 amino acids. In DNA, the CDR3 is TGTGCCAGCAGCGCACTACAGGGGCAGAGAACCGCTGGAAACACCATATATTTT. Translation: CASSALQGQRTAGNTIYF.